What follows are 12 T cell receptor beta chains derived from one specimen sequenced in a study of blood T cell repertoires in COVID-19. Clones were read by immunoSEQ multiplex PCR, and TCRdb kept only the in-frame ones, dropping some. The top ten clones hold 1% to 1.5% of a sample with fewer than 200,000 clones, roughly 90% of them seen once. Material for sequencing was PBMCs or T cells enriched from blood (not recorded which). Receptors originate from a human donor with acute COVID-19. The donor label of this sample is uncertain.

This sequence joins TRBV24-1 and TRBJ1-1; the D gene is possibly TRBD1 (6 bases). Trimming took 5 bases from V and 3 from J, leaving 12 bases between them. CDR3 size: 14 residues. Looked up from germline, CDR1 is KGHDR and CDR2 is SFDVKD. In DNA, the CDR3 is TGTGCCACCAGTGTTGATGACAGGCACACTGAAGCTTTCTTT. Translated, it gives CATSVDDRHTEAFF.

V usage is TRBV27 and J usage is TRBJ1-3; 8 nucleotides match TRBD1. V gave up 2 bases and J gave up 3 bases; unmatched junction bases: 12. In germline, CDR1 is MNHEY, CDR2 SMNVEV (reference sequence). The CDR3 is 18 amino acids. The DNA of the CDR3 is TGTGCCAGCAGTTTAAGGCCCAGGACAGGGACGTTTGGAAACACCATATATTTT. It yields the protein CASSLRPRTGTFGNTIYF.

This chain links TRBV5-1 with TRBJ2-3, with TRBD2 identical over 7 bases. After removal of 4 bases from V and 1 base from J, the junction contained 6 bases not matched to a gene. This CDR3 has 15 amino acids. CDR1 and CDR2 from the germline V gene are SGHRS and YFSETQ. Here the CDR3 DNA reads TGCGCCAGCAGCCCCAGCGGGGATCGCACAGATACGCAGTATTTT. Its protein is CASSPSGDRTDTQYF.

J is TRBJ1-1 and V is TRBV5-7, with TRBD1 as a possible D gene (6 bases). TRBV5-7 is an ORF, and what it does is uncertain. V was shortened by 0 bases and J by 5 bases, with 14 bases between the two germline ends. The CDR3 loop spans 15 amino acids. The CDR3 DNA follows: TGTGCCAGCAGCTTGGCCTTAGGGGGAAGGACTGAAGCTTTCTTT. Protein sequence: CASSLALGGRTEAFF.

The J gene is TRBJ1-2, the V gene TRBV6-5; possibly TRBD1 for D (6 bases). The V end was cut by 5 bases, the J end by 8 bases, with 12 bases between. The CDR3 is 12 residues long. Germline V gene data show CDR1 as MNHEY and CDR2 as SVGAGI. The DNA for the CDR3 is TGTGCCAGCAGTCCTAGACAGGACGGCTACACCTTC. Translation gives CASSPRQDGYTF.

This clone was seen only a few times. The rearrangement joins TRBV5-1 to TRBJ1-1; TRBD1 agrees at 8 bases. The CDR3 is 16 amino acids. The J segment lost 1 base and the V segment lost 0 bases, leaving 5 bases of the junction unmatched. Germline CDR1 and CDR2: SGHRS and YFSETQ. The CDR3 DNA is TGCGCCAGCAGCTTGGTAAGGGGGACAGGGAACACTGAAGCTTTCTTT. Its translation is CASSLVRGTGNTEAFF.

The chain carries TRBV12-3 or TRBV12-4 and TRBJ1-2, with TRBD1 as a possible D gene (6 bases). The CDR3 loop spans 12 amino acids. Trimming stripped 6 bases from V and 7 bases from J, with 12 bases between. The CDR3 is CASSRDTGGYTF. CDR3 in DNA: TGTGCCAGCAGCCGGGACACCGGTGGCTACACCTTC.

This clone was picked up one time. This chain connects TRBV5-6 to TRBJ2-2, with TRBD1 matching over 10 bases. Unmatched junction bases numbered 6, after V lost 2 bases and J lost 5 bases. CDR1 is SGHDT, CDR2 YYEEEE, per germline. This CDR3 region has 16 residues. As DNA, the CDR3 is TGTGCCAGCAGCTTACCTCGGACAGGGGGGACCGGGGAGCTGTTTTTT. Translating it yields CASSLPRTGGTGELFF.

The CDR3 bases are TGTGCCAGCAGCCAAGGGACAGTGACTTTCAAGCAGTACTTC. Translated: CASSQGTVTFKQYF. This chain uses TRBV9 with TRBJ2-7; TRBD1 aligns across 7 bases. CDR3 length: 14 amino acids. CDR1 is SGDLS and CDR2 is YYNGEE in the germline V gene. Unmatched junction bases numbered 12, after V lost 4 bases and J lost 8 bases.

The chain uses TRBV2 and TRBJ1-2, with TRBD1 matching 7 bases. Germline V lookup: CDR1 SNHLY, CDR2 FYNNEI. This CDR3 is built from 15 residues. Losses at the gene ends were 0 bases for V and 3 bases for J; bases not matched to a gene: 4. The DNA for the CDR3 is TGTGCCAGCAGTGAAGCGTCAGGGGGAGACTATGGCTACACCTTC. Protein sequence: CASSEASGGDYGYTF.

The chain couples TRBV5-1 to TRBJ2-1; 13 nucleotides align to TRBD2. Germline V lookup: CDR1 SGHRS, CDR2 YFSETQ. This CDR3 contains 17 residues. Trimming cost V 4 bases and J 5 bases; bases outside gene matches: 9. CDR3 sequence: CASSPIPGLAGNNEQFF. CDR3 DNA: TGCGCCAGCAGCCCTATACCGGGACTAGCGGGGAACAATGAGCAGTTCTTC.

The rearrangement links TRBV2 to TRBJ2-7; 10 nucleotides align to TRBD1. Per the germline V gene, CDR1 is SNHLY and CDR2 is FYNNEI. V trimming: 7 bases; J trimming: 4 bases; junction bases outside the gene matches: 10. CDR3 size: 15 residues. CDR3 bases: TGTGCCAGCAATAAGGGACAGGGGATTATGTACGAGCAGTACTTC. Residues: CASNKGQGIMYEQYF.